A selection of T cell receptor beta chains follows, all from one sample in a study of cytomegalovirus exposure and HLA in healthy donors. Libraries were prepared by immunoSEQ multiplex PCR; TCRdb keeps only in-frame clonotypes and omits some of them. This table holds 50,000 to 65,000 clones, 89% found once. The specimen sequenced was PBMCs. Source of these receptors: a woman aged 18-35 years in good health and CMV-seronegative. CDR3s include the opening cysteine and the closing phenylalanine or tryptophan. Fields, in order: CDR3 DNA, CDR3 protein, clone size, D gene, V gene, J gene. A D gene is named only where the DNA matches it firmly. Size tells how often a clone was seen (once, few, many) or the class of an expanded clone, and some rows leave it out.

TGTGCCAGCAGTGAATCCTCGGTGAGGGCTCAGCCCCAGCATTTT	CASSESSVRAQPQHF	once	-	TRBV6-1	TRBJ1-5
TGTGCCAGTAGTATAGGAATGGGACAGCACTACGAGCAGTACTTC	CASSIGMGQHYEQYF	-	TRBD1	TRBV19	TRBJ2-7
TGTGCCAGCAGCCAATCCGGGGCCTACGAGCAGTACTTC	CASSQSGAYEQYF	-	-	TRBV11-1	TRBJ2-7
TGTGCCAGCAGCTTAGGAGGCGGGTTGTTCACAGATACGCAGTATTTT	CASSLGGGLFTDTQYF	-	-	TRBV7-9	TRBJ2-3
TGTGCCAGCAGCATCACAGGGAGCACTGAAGCTTTCTTT	CASSITGSTEAFF	-	-	TRBV7-3	TRBJ1-1
TGTGCCAGCAGCTTAGGGGGATTTTACGGGGGGGCTTTCGATGAGCAGTTCTTC	CASSLGGFYGGAFDEQFF	-	TRBD2	TRBV11-2	TRBJ2-1
TGTGCCACCCGACCTAATGAGAGGGGCAATCAGCCCCAGCATTTT	CATRPNERGNQPQHF	-	-	TRBV6-5	TRBJ1-5
TGTGCCTGGAGTACAGGGAGCTCCTACGAGCAGTACTTC	CAWSTGSSYEQYF	-	-	TRBV30	TRBJ2-7
TGTGCCAGCAGCTTGGAGGGATACGAGCAGTACTTC	CASSLEGYEQYF	-	-	TRBV11-2	TRBJ2-7
TGTGCAAGTCGCTTAGATATAGCTACTAATCAGCCCCAGCATTTT	CASRLDIATNQPQHF	-	-	TRBV12-2	TRBJ1-5
TGTGCCAGCAGCTTAGGGGGACTAGCGGTCTTAGGGGACAATGAGCAGTTCTTC	CASSLGGLAVLGDNEQFF	-	TRBD2	TRBV13	TRBJ2-1
TGTGCCAGCAGACCAGGGGCGGCGGGCGTACACGAGCAGTACTTC	CASRPGAAGVHEQYF	-	-	TRBV27	TRBJ2-7
TGTGCCAGCAGCTCGGGACAGGGGGGCGAGCAGTACTTC	CASSSGQGGEQYF	-	TRBD1	TRBV7-3	TRBJ2-7
TGTGCCAGCAGAGCTACAGGGGGCGGAGAGACCCAGTACTTC	CASRATGGGETQYF	once	TRBD1	TRBV2	TRBJ2-5
TGTGCCAGCAACCGACGGGACTCTGGAAACACCATATATTTT	CASNRRDSGNTIYF	-	-	TRBV6-4	TRBJ1-3
TGCGCCAGCAGCCCACCAGGAGCGGGGGTTTACGAGCAGTACTTC	CASSPPGAGVYEQYF	-	TRBD2	TRBV5-1	TRBJ2-7
TGTGCCTGGGGGGCAGCTCTAGCCAAAAACATTCAGTACTTC	CAWGAALAKNIQYF	-	-	TRBV30	TRBJ2-4
TGTGCCAGCAGTGAGGCAGGGAAGCTCTCACCCCTCCACTTT	CASSEAGKLSPLHF	-	-	TRBV6-1	TRBJ1-6
TGTGCCAGCAGTGGGTGGACAGGGGACGGCAATCAGCCCCAGCATTTT	CASSGWTGDGNQPQHF	-	TRBD1	TRBV6-1	TRBJ1-5
TGCGCCAGCAGCCAAGATCCGGGGTCCAAAAACATTCAGTACTTC	CASSQDPGSKNIQYF	-	-	TRBV4-1	TRBJ2-4
TGTGCCAGTTGCCTCGGCGGGTCTGGGGCCAACGTCCTGACTTTC	CASCLGGSGANVLTF	-	-	TRBV19	TRBJ2-6
TGTGCCAGCAGCTTAGTGCGCGGGACTCAAGAGACCCAGTACTTC	CASSLVRGTQETQYF	-	-	TRBV7-2	TRBJ2-5
TGTGCCAGCAGCTTAGAGGGGGTCTCTGGGGCCAACGTCCTGACTTTC	CASSLEGVSGANVLTF	-	-	TRBV11-1	TRBJ2-6
TGTGCCAGCAGCATTCTAGCGGGAGCCGGGGAGCTGTTTTTT	CASSILAGAGELFF	-	TRBD2	TRBV7-3	TRBJ2-2
TGTGCCAGTAGCCCGGGGGGTAGAACCGGGGAGCTGTTTTTT	CASSPGGRTGELFF	-	TRBD2	TRBV19	TRBJ2-2
TGTGCCAGTCAACAGGAACCTCAAAACTATGGCTACACCTTC	CASQQEPQNYGYTF	few	-	TRBV28	TRBJ1-2
TGCAGCGTTGTCCCGGTATCCGGGGACAGGGGCGACGAGCAGTACTTC	CSVVPVSGDRGDEQYF	few	TRBD1	TRBV29-1	TRBJ2-7
TGTGCCAGCAGTGAAGACAGGGGAGGAGGTCAGCCCCAGCATTTT	CASSEDRGGGQPQHF	-	TRBD1	TRBV6-1	TRBJ1-5
TGTGCCAGCAGCGGGTACAGGGCCTACGAGCAGTACTTC	CASSGYRAYEQYF	-	-	TRBV27	TRBJ2-7
TGCGCCAGCAGCTTGGCGGCGGGGGGGCAACAAGAGACCCAGTACTTC	CASSLAAGGQQETQYF	-	TRBD2	TRBV5-1	TRBJ2-5
TGTGCCAGCAGCGTAGAGGACAGCCTTAATGAAAAACTGTTTTTT	CASSVEDSLNEKLFF	-	-	TRBV9	TRBJ1-4
TGTGCCAGCAGCCCTCAGGGCGGCAACACAGATACGCAGTATTTT	CASSPQGGNTDTQYF	-	-	TRBV7-8	TRBJ2-3
TGTGCCAGCAGCTTACTTCCGGTGACAGGGGGCGCCACCGGGGAGCTGTTTTTT	CASSLLPVTGGATGELFF	medium-sized	TRBD1	TRBV7-3	TRBJ2-2
TGTGCCAGTAGTCCATGGGGACAGGGGAGCGCAGATACGCAGTATTTT	CASSPWGQGSADTQYF	-	TRBD1	TRBV19	TRBJ2-3
TGCGCCAGCAGCTTGTGGCAGGGTGGCACAGATACGCAGTATTTT	CASSLWQGGTDTQYF	-	-	TRBV5-1	TRBJ2-3
TGTGCCAGCAGTTTAGGGTCTAGCGGGAGCTACAATGAGCAGTTCTTC	CASSLGSSGSYNEQFF	-	TRBD2	TRBV28	TRBJ2-1
TGTGCCAGCAGTGCCCTAGCGGGGGGTCAAGATACGCAGTATTTT	CASSALAGGQDTQYF	-	TRBD2	TRBV2	TRBJ2-3
TGTGCCAGCTCACCACCGGCAGCCAAAAACATTCAGTACTTC	CASSPPAAKNIQYF	once	-	TRBV18	TRBJ2-4
TGTGCCAGCAGCCGGGACAATTCGGGGTATGGCTACACCTTC	CASSRDNSGYGYTF	-	-	TRBV7-2	TRBJ1-2
TGTGCCAGTACAGGACAGAATGAAAAACTGTTTTTT	CASTGQNEKLFF	few	-	TRBV19	TRBJ1-4
TGTGCCAGCAGAAGAGTATCTAACTATGGCTACACCTTC	CASRRVSNYGYTF	-	-	TRBV2	TRBJ1-2
TGTGCCAGCAGTTCCAGACAGGGGCGAGTGACCCAGTACTTC	CASSSRQGRVTQYF	-	TRBD1	TRBV6-9	TRBJ2-5
TGTGCCAGCAGCCCAGGTTGGGGCCCCAATGAGCAGTTCTTC	CASSPGWGPNEQFF	-	-	TRBV7-2	TRBJ2-1
TGTGCCACCAGCACCGGGACAGACAATCTATCCCAGCATTTT	CATSTGTDNLSQHF	-	TRBD1	TRBV15	TRBJ1-5
TGTGCCAGCAGCCTTCAACAGGGGCTCTGGGCCTCCTATGGCTACACCTTC	CASSLQQGLWASYGYTF	once	TRBD1	TRBV7-9	TRBJ1-2
TGTGCCAGCGGAACAGGGGTCGACTATGGCTACACCTTC	CASGTGVDYGYTF	-	TRBD1	TRBV7-6	TRBJ1-2
TGTGCCAGCACGGAGAATTATGGCTACACCTTC	CASTENYGYTF	-	-	TRBV2	TRBJ1-2
TGTGCCAGCAGACCGGACAGGGATCGGTACGAGCAGTACTTC	CASRPDRDRYEQYF	-	TRBD1	TRBV6-1	TRBJ2-7
TGTGCCAGCAGCAGAGACCCTACCCCGGGTGAAAAACTGTTTTTT	CASSRDPTPGEKLFF	-	-	TRBV6-5	TRBJ1-4
TGTGCCAGCATCAGCAGGGGTATGAACACTGAAGCTTTCTTT	CASISRGMNTEAFF	-	-	TRBV28	TRBJ1-1
TGTGCCAGCAGCTTAGGGGCTAGCGGCACAGATACGCAGTATTTT	CASSLGASGTDTQYF	-	-	TRBV11-3	TRBJ2-3
TGTGCCAGCAGACATCTCGGGCTAGCTGGGTGGTACTTC	CASRHLGLAGWYF	-	-	TRBV6-5	TRBJ2-7
TGTGCCAGCATGCTCTCTAACACAGATACGCAGTATTTT	CASMLSNTDTQYF	-	-	TRBV6-1	TRBJ2-3
TGTGCCAGCAGCTTACAGTACGAGCAGTACTTC	CASSLQYEQYF	-	-	TRBV7-9	TRBJ2-7
TGTGCCAGCAGTCGGACTAGAAGTGACGAGCAGTACTTC	CASSRTRSDEQYF	once	TRBD2	TRBV25-1	TRBJ2-7